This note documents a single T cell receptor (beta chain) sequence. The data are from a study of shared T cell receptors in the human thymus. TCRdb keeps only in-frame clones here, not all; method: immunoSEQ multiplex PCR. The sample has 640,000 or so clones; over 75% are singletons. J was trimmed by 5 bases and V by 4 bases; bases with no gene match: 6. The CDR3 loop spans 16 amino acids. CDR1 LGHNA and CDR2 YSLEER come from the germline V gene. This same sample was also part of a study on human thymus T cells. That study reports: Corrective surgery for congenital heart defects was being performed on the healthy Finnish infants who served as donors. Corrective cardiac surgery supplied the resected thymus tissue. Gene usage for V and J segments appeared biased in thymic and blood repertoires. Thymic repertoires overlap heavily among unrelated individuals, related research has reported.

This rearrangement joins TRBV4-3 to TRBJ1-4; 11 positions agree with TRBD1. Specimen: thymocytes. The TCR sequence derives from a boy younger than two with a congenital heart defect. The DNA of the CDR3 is TGCGCCAGCAGCCGAAGATGGGACAGGGGGAATGAAAAACTGTTTTTT. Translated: CASSRRWDRGNEKLFF.